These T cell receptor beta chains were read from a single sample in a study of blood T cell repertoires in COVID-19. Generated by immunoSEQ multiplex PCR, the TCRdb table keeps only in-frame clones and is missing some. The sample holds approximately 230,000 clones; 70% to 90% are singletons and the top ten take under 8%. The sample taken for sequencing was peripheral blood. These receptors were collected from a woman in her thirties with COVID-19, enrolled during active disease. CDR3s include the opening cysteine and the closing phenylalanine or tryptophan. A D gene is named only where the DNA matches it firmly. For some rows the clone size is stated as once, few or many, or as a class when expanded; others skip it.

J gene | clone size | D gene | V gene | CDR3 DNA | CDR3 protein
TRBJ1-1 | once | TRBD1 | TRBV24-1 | TGTGCCACCAGTGATCCAGGACAGGGAAACACTGAAGCTTTCTTT | CATSDPGQGNTEAFF
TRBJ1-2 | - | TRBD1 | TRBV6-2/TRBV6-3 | TGTGCCAGCAGTTACAGACAGGGGGCCTATGGCTACACCTTC | CASSYRQGAYGYTF
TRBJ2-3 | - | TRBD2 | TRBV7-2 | TGTGCCAGCAGCTCCTTCGCCGTTAGCGGGGGGTCCACAGATACGCAGTATTTT | CASSSFAVSGGSTDTQYF
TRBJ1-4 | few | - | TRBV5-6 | TGTGCCAGCAGCTTAGCCCTGGCAACTAATGAAAAACTGTTTTTT | CASSLALATNEKLFF
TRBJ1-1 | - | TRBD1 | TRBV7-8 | TGTGCCAGCAGCATAACGGACAGGGCTACTGAAGCTTTCTTT | CASSITDRATEAFF
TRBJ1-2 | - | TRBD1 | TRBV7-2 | TGTGCCAGCAGCTTAGACAGGACAGGGGCCTACTATGGCTACACCTTC | CASSLDRTGAYYGYTF
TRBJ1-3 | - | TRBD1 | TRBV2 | TGTGCCAGCAGATACGAAGGGACAGGTGGAAACACCATATATTTT | CASRYEGTGGNTIYF
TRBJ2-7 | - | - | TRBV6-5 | TGTGCCAGCTCTGGTTCAGCCTACGAGCAGTACTTC | CASSGSAYEQYF
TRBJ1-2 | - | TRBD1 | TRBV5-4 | TGTGCCAGCAGCTTGGAAAGGACAGGGGGAAGGGGTGGCTACACCTTC | CASSLERTGGRGGYTF
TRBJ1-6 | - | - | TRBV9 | TGTGCCAGCAGCGCCAAGGGGTCTTATAATTCACCCCTCCACTTT | CASSAKGSYNSPLHF
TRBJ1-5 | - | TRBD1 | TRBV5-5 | TGTGCCAGCGGAAAAGGACAGGGCAATCAGCCCCAGCATTTT | CASGKGQGNQPQHF
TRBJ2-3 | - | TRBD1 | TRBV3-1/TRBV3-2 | TGTGCCAGCAGACAGGGGCGCACAGATACGCAGTATTTT | CASRQGRTDTQYF
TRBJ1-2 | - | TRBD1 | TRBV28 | TGTGCCAGCAGTCCCGGGACAGGATCTTTCGGTGGCCACACCTTC | CASSPGTGSFGGHTF
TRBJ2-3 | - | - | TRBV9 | TGTGCCAGCAGCCCCGGGACCAGGAGGGAGACGCAGTATTTT | CASSPGTRRETQYF
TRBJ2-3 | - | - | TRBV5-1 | TGCGCCAGCAGCTTGGTTCTGACAACTCGCACAGATACGCAGTATTTT | CASSLVLTTRTDTQYF
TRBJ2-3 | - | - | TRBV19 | TGTGCCAGTAGTTTGACAGGACTAGACTACACAGATACGCAGTATTTT | CASSLTGLDYTDTQYF
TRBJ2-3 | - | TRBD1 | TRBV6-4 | TGTGCCAGCAGTGGCATCCAACAGGGGCCCACAGATACGCAGTATTTT | CASSGIQQGPTDTQYF